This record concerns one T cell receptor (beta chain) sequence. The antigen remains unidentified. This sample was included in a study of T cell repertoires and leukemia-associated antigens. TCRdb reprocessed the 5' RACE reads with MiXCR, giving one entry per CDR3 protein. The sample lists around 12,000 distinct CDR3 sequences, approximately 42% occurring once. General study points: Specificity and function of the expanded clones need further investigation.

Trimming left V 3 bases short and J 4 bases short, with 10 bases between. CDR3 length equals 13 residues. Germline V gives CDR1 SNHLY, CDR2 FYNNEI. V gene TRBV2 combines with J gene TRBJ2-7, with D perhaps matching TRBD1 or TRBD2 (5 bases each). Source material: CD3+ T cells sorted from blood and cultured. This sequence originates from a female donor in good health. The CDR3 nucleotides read TGTGCCAGCAGTGAGCTGAGGGGTTACGAGCAGTACTTC. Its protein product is CASSELRGYEQYF.